Each of the 3 T cell receptor beta chains below was sequenced from the same sample in a study of CD8 T cells in Susac syndrome. Reverse transcription of 0.5 to 1 ug RNA was carried out with random hexamers. One entry per CDR3 protein, called by TCRdb with MiXCR from the immunoSEQ multiplex PCR reads. This table has 150,000 to 200,000 distinct CDR3 sequences, roughly 94% appearing once. The sample was CD4+ T cells from PBMCs. The source of these receptors is a human donor in good health.

The rearrangement joins TRBV10-3 to TRBJ2-5; D is perhaps TRBD1 or TRBD2 (5 bases each). The CDR3 contains 13 residues. Germline loops: CDR1 ENHRY, CDR2 SYGVKD. The V end was cut by 10 bases, the J end by 5 bases, with 17 bases between. This CDR3 is CATQGGFGETQYF. The CDR3 region has the DNA TGTGCCACCCAGGGCGGGTTCGGTGAGACCCAGTACTTC.

The chain uses TRBV6-5 and TRBJ2-7; TRBD2 is a possible D gene (5 bases). The CDR3 runs 11 residues. CDR1 is MNHEY and CDR2 is SVGAGI in the germline V gene. Trimming pared 6 bases from V and 10 bases from J, leaving 13 bases between. CDR3 in amino acids: CASRNREIQYF. The CDR3, as DNA: TGTGCCAGCAGGAACCGGGAAATTCAGTACTTC.

The chain is built from TRBV18 and TRBJ1-6, with 9 bases fitting TRBD1. This CDR3 region has 16 residues. Germline CDR1 and CDR2: KGHSH and LQKENI. The V and J ends lost 3 bases and 9 bases, in that order; junction bases with no gene match: 9. CDR3 sequence: CASSPTGGGYSSPLHF. The CDR3 DNA reads TGTGCCAGCTCACCGACAGGGGGGGGGTATTCTTCACCCCTCCACTTT.